These 9 T cell receptor beta chains came from one sample sequenced in a study of spatial heterogeneity in lung cancer. Described time point: blood at routine non-recurrence follow-up after resection. A single record per CDR3 protein comes from TCRdb applying MiXCR to the 5' RACE reads. This table has fewer than 50,000 distinct CDR3 sequences, roughly a tenth appearing once. The sequencing used PBMCs, collected at follow-up. Receptors were obtained from a female donor with early-stage non-small cell lung cancer.

The sample holds many counts of this clonotype. CDR3 bases: TGTGCCATCAGTGAGGCCCCCGGCGGCCAGGCTGAAGCTTTCTTT. Protein sequence: CAISEAPGGQAEAFF. This chain joins TRBV10-3 and TRBJ1-1; D not resolved. Per the germline V gene, CDR1 is ENHRY and CDR2 is SYGVKD. The ends were cut back, 2 bases at V and 6 bases at J, with 16 bases in the middle. The CDR3 is 15 residues long.

On this clonotype: The CDR3 end shows no conserved phenylalanine or tryptophan, and so a read error is likely. No DNA is shown, since the ends of the CDR3 on it are uncertain; the CDR3 is the one TCRdb lists. The chain's CDR3 is CASSEGWAVEV. The chain links TRBV2 to TRBJ1-4. Germline V gives CDR1 SNHLY, CDR2 FYNNEI. A total of 11 residues make up the CDR3, ends included.

This chain uses TRBV11-1 with TRBJ2-1; TRBD2 matches at 12 bases. This CDR3 region has 20 residues. Germline assignment: CDR1 SGHAT and CDR2 FQDESV (reference sequence). After removal of 5 bases from V and 8 bases from J, the junction contained 22 bases not matched to a gene. CDR3 sequence (DNA): TGTGCCAGCAGCCGCAGGCGGACTAGCGGGACCCGGCCGGGGTTCGATGAGCAGTTCTTC. It translates to CASSRRRTSGTRPGFDEQFF.

This clonotype was picked up a small number of times. The chain carries TRBV20-1 and TRBJ1-2; no clear D gene. Germline CDR1 DFQATT, CDR2 SNEGSKA (reference sequence). The CDR3 sequence is 12 residues long. Deletions cut 6 bases from V and 4 bases from J, with 12 bases between. CDR3 nucleotide sequence: TGCAGTGCCGAAGGACGGACCTATGGCTACACCTTC. It is translated as CSAEGRTYGYTF.

This clonotype was counted ten times or more. V gene TRBV6-1 combines with J gene TRBJ1-5, with D perhaps TRBD1 (5 bases). The CDR3 extends over 19 amino acids. Germline values: CDR1 MNHNS, CDR2 SASEGT. V lost 7 bases to trimming and J lost 9 bases, with 34 bases between them. CDR3 nucleotide sequence: TGTGCCAGCATAATCGACCTCCTCGACAGCGCCCTTTCAGGTTGGCCCCAGCATTTT. This encodes CASIIDLLDSALSGWPQHF.

This clonotype is judged medium-sized. The chain has TRBV29-1 and TRBJ2-7; D is possibly TRBD1 or TRBD2 (5 bases each). Germline V gene data show CDR1 as SQVTM and CDR2 as ANQGSEA. The CDR3 length is 14 residues. Deletions cut 0 bases from V and 9 bases from J, with 18 bases between. For the CDR3, the DNA is TGCAGCGTTGAAGACCTGGGACGGACCCCCCGGCAGTACTTC. Amino acids: CSVEDLGRTPRQYF.

This clonotype appeared a few times. The chain employs TRBV2 and TRBJ1-2, with D possibly matching TRBD1 (6 bases). CDR1 is SNHLY and CDR2 is FYNNEI in the germline V gene. Trimming left V 7 bases short and J 3 bases short, with 21 bases between. The CDR3 totals 16 residues. The CDR3 DNA follows: TGTGCCAGCACGGGGAAACCGTACAGGGTAGACTATGGCTACACCTTC. It codes for CASTGKPYRVDYGYTF.

Ten or more counts support this clonotype. Its ends do not fully match the called genes, so a read error is possible. The chain has TRBV10-2 and TRBJ2-6; unclear D gene. CDR1 and CDR2 from the germline V gene are WSHSY and SAAADI. This CDR3 contains 14 residues. The CDR3 protein is CASSEFSGTNVLTF. In nucleotides, the CDR3 is TGCGCCAGCAGTGAGTTTTCTGGGACCAACGTCCTGACTTTC.

The table lists this clonotype with a few counts. The chain employs TRBV4-1 and TRBJ1-1, with a possible D match to TRBD1 (6 bases). The CDR3 totals 13 residues. Trimming took off 0 bases at V and 7 bases at J, with 9 bases between the two ends. Germline V lookup: CDR1 MGHRA, CDR2 YSYEKL. The CDR3 sequence is CASSQDRGFEAFF. As DNA, the CDR3 is TGCGCCAGCAGCCAAGACAGGGGCTTTGAAGCTTTCTTT.